This TCR beta chain derives from a study of breast tumors, draining lymph nodes, adjacent tissues. The lymph nodes were axillary draining lymph nodes from breast cancer patients. CDR1 is MNHEY, CDR2 SMNVEV, per germline (reference sequence). The V end was cut by 3 bases, the J end by 6 bases, with 8 bases between. The CDR3 contains 12 residues. Concerning this clonotype: The antigen is undetermined.

Via MiXCR, TCRdb re-called the multiplex PCR reads, giving one row per CDR3 protein. Among about 110,000 distinct CDR3 sequences listed, more than 30% were seen once. Findings and limits, study-wide: Findings are consistent with lymph node origin and intratumoral expansion of most tumor T cells. Tumor repertoires ranked between lymph nodes and nontumor tissue in diversity, with V and J gene preferences. Luminal-like breast cancer showed significantly greater tumor-nontumor repertoire similarity than basal-like breast cancer did. Tumor T cell lymph node origin was a supported hypothesis, not proven.

This clonotype originated in a female donor with breast cancer. Some clones in this sample may be carry-over from other donors' samples. The sequencing input was axillary lymph node tissue. The V call is TRBV27, the J call TRBJ1-1; D is undetermined. The CDR3 bases are TGTGCCAGCAGTTTTCGGGGTTCTGAAGCTTTCTTT. Residues: CASSFRGSEAFF.